Included here is one T cell receptor beta chain sequence, with context. This sample stems from a study of response to subunit inactivated influenza vaccine. TCRdb re-analysed the RT-PCR reads in MiXCR, keeping a single row per CDR3 protein. The profile shows approximately 490,000 distinct CDR3 sequences, approximately 7.3% of them singletons. The TCR sequence derives from a man aged 50 to 75 who received an inactivated influenza vaccine. This specimen consisted of PBMCs from blood, obtained around 25 months after vaccination.

For the CDR3, the DNA is TGTGCCAGCAGGTTACAGGGGATTTTTGGGAATTCACCCCTCCACTTT. Residues: CASRLQGIFGNSPLHF. The rearrangement links TRBV6-5 to TRBJ1-6; 7 bases align to TRBD1. CDR1 and CDR2 (germline): MNHEY, SVGAGI. The CDR3 runs 16 residues. J was trimmed by 7 bases and V by 6 bases; bases with no gene match: 12.